The 10 T cell receptor beta chains below were found in one sample sequenced in a study of patients and donors after allogeneic stem cell transplantation. TCRdb re-derived calls from the RT-PCR reads in MiXCR, one entry per CDR3 protein. Of about 150,000 distinct CDR3 sequences listed, 37% are singletons. The sequenced sample consisted of blood, either unsorted or a sorted T cell fraction (not recorded which). These receptors came from a human donor who was either an allogeneic HSCT recipient or a stem cell or donor lymphocyte infusion donor (not recorded which). It is not recorded whose cells these are; they may come from a transplant donor.

V is TRBV7-9 and J is TRBJ2-5, with D unresolved. The V end was cut by 3 bases, the J end by 4 bases, with 9 bases between. There are 13 residues in the CDR3. CDR1 SEHNR and CDR2 FQNEAQ come from the germline V gene (reference sequence). CDR3 nucleotide sequence: TGTGCCAGCAGCTTCATCCCCCCAGAGACCCAGTACTTC. Translation: CASSFIPPETQYF.

The V gene is TRBV9, the J gene TRBJ2-5, with D perhaps given as TRBD1 or TRBD2 (6 bases each). There are 15 residues in the CDR3. Trimming pared 0 bases from V and 5 bases from J, leaving 14 bases between. From germline, CDR1 is SGDLS and CDR2 YYNGEE. The CDR3 region is CASSVDGGRGETQYF. CDR3 bases: TGTGCCAGCAGCGTAGACGGGGGCCGAGGGGAGACCCAGTACTTC.

The chain combines TRBV27 with TRBJ1-2; D gene ambiguous. Between the trimmed V and J ends, which lost 5 bases and 7 bases, there was a span of 11 bases. Germline V gene data show CDR1 as MNHEY and CDR2 as SMNVEV (reference sequence). CDR3 size: 12 residues. The CDR3 nucleotides read TGTGCCAGCAGTCCCGACGAACTTGGCTACACCTTC. This translates into CASSPDELGYTF.

This chain connects TRBV7-6 to TRBJ2-7; the D gene is possibly TRBD2 (5 bases). V lost 5 bases, J lost 6 bases, and 17 bases lay in between. The germline V gene has CDR1 SGHVS and CDR2 FNYEAQ. CDR3 length equals 14 residues. CDR3 sequence (DNA): TGTGCCAGCAGCCCTCGACCAGAAGCGGTCGAGCAGTACTTC. Amino acids: CASSPRPEAVEQYF.

V is TRBV12-3 or TRBV12-4 and J is TRBJ2-7; 7 bases align to TRBD1. This CDR3 is 12 amino acids long. With 7 bases clipped from V and 6 bases from J, the junction kept 6 bases outside the gene matches. CDR3 nucleotides: TGTGCCAGCACGGACAGGCTGGGCGAGCAGTACGTC. Translation: CASTDRLGEQYV.

This clonotype was observed a few times. This chain connects TRBV28 to TRBJ2-7; D is possibly TRBD1 (6 bases). From germline, CDR1 is MDHEN and CDR2 SYDVKM. V dropped 2 bases and J dropped 6 bases, with 11 bases sitting between them. The CDR3 consists of 13 residues. The CDR3 DNA is TGTGCCAGCAGTTTAGTTACAGGGTTCGAGCAGTACGTC. Its translation: CASSLVTGFEQYV.

In the case of this clonotype: One end of the junction fails to match germline, which may point to a read error. The chain uses TRBV12-3 or TRBV12-4 and TRBJ1-5; unclear D gene. The CDR3 has 14 amino acids. The CDR3 here is CASSPSPHNQLQHF. CDR3 coding DNA: TGTGCCAGCAGCCCTTCCCCCCACAATCAGCTCCAGCATTTT.

This clonotype was found a few times. DNA of the CDR3: TGTGCCAGCAGTTCCCAGAGAGCCCAGCCCCAGCATTTT. Residues: CASSSQRAQPQHF. V and J are TRBV6-5 and TRBJ1-5; D gene uncertain. From germline, CDR1 is MNHEY and CDR2 SVGAGI. Trimming left V 4 bases short and J 7 bases short, with 11 bases between. This CDR3 comprises 13 residues.

This clonotype was counted a few times. The chain has TRBV20-1 and TRBJ1-1; D remains ambiguous. The CDR3 length is 13 residues. Germline V lookup: CDR1 DFQATT, CDR2 SNEGSKA (reference sequence). Trimming removed 1 base from V and 4 bases from J, with 10 bases in between. The CDR3 is CSARARGGTEAFF. In DNA, the CDR3 is TGCAGTGCTAGAGCCCGGGGTGGCACTGAAGCTTTCTTT.

This clonotype was recorded a few times. The rearrangement links TRBV5-4 to TRBJ1-2; unclear D gene. Germline-derived CDR1 and CDR2 are SGHNT and YYREEE (reference sequence). Trimming stripped 0 bases from V and 0 bases from J, with 6 bases between. The CDR3 has 14 amino acids. CDR3 residues: CASSLVGSNYGYTF. For the CDR3, the DNA is TGTGCCAGCAGCTTGGTGGGATCTAACTATGGCTACACCTTC. The full variable domain, completed using reference TRBV5-4 and TRBJ1-2, is ETGVTQSPTHLIKTRGQQVTLRCSSQSGHNTVSWYQQALGQGPQFIFQYYREEENGRGNFPPRFSGLQFPNYSSELNVNALELDDSALYLCASSLVGSNYGYTFGSGTRLTVV.